The subject of this entry is one T cell receptor beta chain. The antigen is undetermined. One end of the junction varies from germline; a read error may be responsible. Looked up from germline, CDR1 is SGHAT and CDR2 is FQNNGV. This CDR3 contains 17 residues. Quantitative 5'-RACE with molecular barcodes generated TCR beta libraries. TCRdb re-derived calls from the 5' RACE reads in MiXCR, one entry per CDR3 protein. Altogether 100,000 or so distinct CDR3 sequences are present, about 8.1% being singletons, with the ten largest covering about a third. This entry is derived from a study of CD8 T cells in ankylosing spondylitis. Findings and caveats of the study: Among TCR beta sequences, a motif of fewer than 10 highly homologous variants appeared characteristic of ankylosing spondylitis blood.

The V gene is TRBV11-2, the J gene TRBJ2-3; TRBD2 might be the D (7 bases). The TCR comes from a male donor with ankylosing spondylitis. Sequences were obtained from blood, either unsorted or a sorted T cell fraction (not recorded which). CDR3 coding DNA: TGTGTCAGCAGCTTAGGCGGGGGACGGACCAGGGGAGATACGCAGTATTTT. Its translation: CVSSLGGGRTRGDTQYF.